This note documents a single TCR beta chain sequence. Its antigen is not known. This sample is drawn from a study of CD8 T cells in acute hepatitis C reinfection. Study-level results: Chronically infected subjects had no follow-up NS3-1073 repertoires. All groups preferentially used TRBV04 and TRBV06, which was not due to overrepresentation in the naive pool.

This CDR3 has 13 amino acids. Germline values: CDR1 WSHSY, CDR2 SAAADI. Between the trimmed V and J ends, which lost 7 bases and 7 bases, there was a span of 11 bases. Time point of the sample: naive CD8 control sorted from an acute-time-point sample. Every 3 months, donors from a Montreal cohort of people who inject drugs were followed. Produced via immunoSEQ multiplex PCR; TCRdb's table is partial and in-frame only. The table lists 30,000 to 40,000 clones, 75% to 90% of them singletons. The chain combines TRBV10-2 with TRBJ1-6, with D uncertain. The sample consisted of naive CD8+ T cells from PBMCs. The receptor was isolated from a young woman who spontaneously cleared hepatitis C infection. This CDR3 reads CASKGDTNSPLHF. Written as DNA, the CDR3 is TGCGCCAGCAAGGGAGACACAAATTCACCCCTCCACTTT.